This T cell receptor beta chain derives from a study of T cells in Graves' hyperthyroidism and ophthalmopathy. Overall study findings and caveats: Ophthalmopathy onset followed model prediction by a median about 6.5 months. Most thyroid clonotypes expanded above 0.001 appeared in blood too.

Amplified TCR beta CDR3 regions derived from RNA transcripts. HTBI primers drove first-round RT-PCR of the TCR CDR3. TCRdb itself ran the multiplex PCR reads through MiXCR, one entry per CDR3 protein. The sample has about 610,000 distinct CDR3 sequences, 46% seen once. Hyperthyroidism was newly diagnosed in patients aged 18 to 65 (duration under 2 months). Uncontrolled infection, other autoimmune disease, pregnancy and lactation each barred patients from inclusion. Germline V CDR1 and CDR2: SNHLY, FYNNEI. Trimming pared 5 bases from V and 3 bases from J, leaving 4 bases between. The CDR3 sequence is 11 residues long. This clonotype came up many times. Antigen specificity is unknown.

This TCR was recovered from a woman aged 18 to 35 with Graves' hyperthyroidism. The sample consisted of peripheral blood or thyroid tissue (not recorded which). The chain joins TRBV2 to TRBJ2-5; D gene uncertain. CDR3 sequence (DNA): TGTGCCAGCAGTTCTAAAGAGACCCAGTACTTC. Translated, it gives CASSSKETQYF.